This T cell receptor (beta chain) emerged from a study of T cells in Graves' hyperthyroidism and ophthalmopathy. The CDR3 covers 13 residues. CDR1 is LNHDA, CDR2 SQIVND, per germline (reference sequence). Trimming removed 6 bases from V and 2 bases from J; junction bases left unmatched: 3. RNA transcripts yielded amplified TCR beta CDR3 regions. Researchers ran a first-round RT-PCR on the TCR CDR3 using the HTBI primer set. MiXCR was run by TCRdb on the multiplex PCR reads, yielding one entry per CDR3 protein. The sample carries around 300,000 distinct CDR3 sequences, 11% to 15% recorded once. Uncontrolled infection, other autoimmune disease, pregnancy or lactation barred patients from enrollment. With respect to this clonotype: Its specificity is unknown.

Overall study findings and caveats: The model foresaw ophthalmopathy a median around 6 months prior to onset. Most thyroid clonotypes with frequency above 0.001 were detected in blood. A 13 V-J model separated ophthalmopathy from stable hyperthyroidism.

This chain links TRBV19 with TRBJ2-7; TRBD1 matches 8 bases. Sample: blood. The TCR originated in a woman aged 25 to 39 with Graves' hyperthyroidism. CDR3 DNA sequence: TGTGCCAGTAGGAACAGGGGGGCCTACGAGCAGTACTTC. Encoded protein: CASRNRGAYEQYF.